The rows below give T cell receptor beta chains drawn from one sample of a study of cytomegalovirus exposure and HLA in healthy donors. Repertoires were generated with immunoSEQ multiplex PCR, while TCRdb's copy carries only in-frame clones and drops some. The table shows about 190,000 clones, with almost 80% occurring only once. Sequenced sample: PBMCs. These receptors all come from a woman under 30 in good health and CMV-seronegative. Each CDR3 is given with its conserved first and last residue. A D gene is named only where the DNA matches it firmly. Clone size, where shown, is once, few, many, or a class for clones that have expanded.

length: 14; size: .; D: TRBD1; V: TRBV18; J: TRBJ1-1; CDR3: CASSQGMDRGEAFF; DNA: TGTGCCAGCTCACAAGGAATGGACAGGGGCGAGGCTTTCTTT
length: 15; size: few; D: .; V: TRBV11-2; J: TRBJ2-1; CDR3: CASSPIRGVLNEQFF; DNA: TGTGCCAGCAGCCCCATTCGGGGTGTTCTGAATGAGCAGTTCTTC
length: 15; size: .; D: .; V: TRBV5-4; J: TRBJ2-7; CDR3: CASSLSGTRIYEQYF; DNA: TGTGCCAGCAGCTTGAGCGGGACACGGATCTACGAGCAGTACTTC
length: 14; size: .; D: TRBD1; V: TRBV2; J: TRBJ2-7; CDR3: CASSPPGQTYGQYF; DNA: TGTGCCAGCAGTCCACCGGGACAGACCTACGGGCAGTACTTC
length: 15; size: once; D: .; V: TRBV30; J: TRBJ2-1; CDR3: CACIQAPSSYNEQFF; DNA: TGTGCCTGTATCCAGGCCCCGAGCTCCTACAATGAGCAGTTCTTC
length: 13; size: once; D: .; V: TRBV30; J: TRBJ2-1; CDR3: CAGRLSSYNEQFF; DNA: TGTGCCGGAAGACTGAGCTCCTACAATGAGCAGTTCTTC
length: 15; size: once; D: TRBD1; V: TRBV28; J: TRBJ1-5; CDR3: CASGWTGDGDQPQHF; DNA: TGTGCCAGCGGCTGGACAGGGGATGGGGATCAGCCCCAGCATTTT
length: 13; size: once; D: .; V: TRBV6-1; J: TRBJ1-3; CDR3: CAAKEGGGNTIYF; DNA: TGTGCCGCGAAGGAGGGCGGTGGAAACACCATATATTTT
length: 19; size: .; D: .; V: TRBV4-1; J: TRBJ1-5; CDR3: CASSQGRPLVSSANQPQHF; DNA: TGCGCCAGCAGCCAAGGCAGGCCATTAGTAAGTTCGGCGAATCAGCCCCAGCATTTT
length: 14; size: .; D: .; V: TRBV9; J: TRBJ1-1; CDR3: CASSKTTGNTEAFF; DNA: TGTGCCAGCAGCAAGACGACGGGGAACACTGAAGCTTTCTTT
length: 17; size: .; D: TRBD2; V: TRBV7-9; J: TRBJ2-5; CDR3: CASARPLSGRAPETQYF; DNA: TGTGCCAGCGCCAGGCCCCTTAGCGGGAGGGCCCCTGAGACCCAGTACTTC
length: 16; size: .; D: TRBD1; V: TRBV27; J: TRBJ1-1; CDR3: CASSSRSTGVNTEAFF; DNA: TGTGCCAGCAGTTCCCGATCGACAGGGGTGAACACTGAAGCTTTCTTT
length: 13; size: few; D: .; V: TRBV7-7; J: TRBJ2-5; CDR3: CASSLAGPETQYF; DNA: TGTGCTAGCAGCTTGGCAGGGCCAGAGACCCAGTACTTC
length: 14; size: .; D: .; V: TRBV5-1; J: TRBJ1-1; CDR3: CASSLAGGRTEAFF; DNA: TGCGCCAGCAGCTTGGCTGGGGGCAGGACTGAAGCTTTCTTT
length: 17; size: .; D: .; V: TRBV15; J: TRBJ1-5; CDR3: CASIRTVNIYSNQPQHF; DNA: TGTGCCTCGATCCGGACAGTAAACATTTATAGCAATCAGCCCCAGCATTTT
length: 12; size: .; D: .; V: TRBV5-6; J: TRBJ1-2; CDR3: CASSSRQSGYTF; DNA: TGTGCCAGCAGCTCGCGACAGTCCGGCTACACCTTC
length: 11; size: once; D: .; V: TRBV7-3; J: TRBJ2-1; CDR3: CASSQQGPQFF; DNA: TGTGCCAGCAGCCAACAGGGTCCTCAGTTCTTC
length: 15; size: .; D: TRBD1; V: TRBV7-2; J: TRBJ1-6; CDR3: CASSLRGQGNSPLHF; DNA: TGTGCCAGCAGCTTAAGGGGACAGGGGAATTCACCCCTCCACTTT
length: 14; size: .; D: TRBD1; V: TRBV5-1; J: TRBJ1-1; CDR3: CASSIGGGNTEAFF; DNA: TGCGCCAGCAGCATAGGAGGGGGCAACACTGAAGCTTTCTTT
length: 14; size: .; D: TRBD1; V: TRBV2; J: TRBJ1-1; CDR3: CASRMGQLNTEAFF; DNA: TGTGCCAGCAGGATGGGACAGCTGAACACTGAAGCTTTCTTT
length: 12; size: once; D: .; V: TRBV28; J: TRBJ1-4; CDR3: CASSLSGVQWFF; DNA: TGTGCCAGCAGTTTAAGCGGGGTTCAGTGGTTTTTT
length: 16; size: .; D: .; V: TRBV19; J: TRBJ1-5; CDR3: CASSRTDLTSNQPQHF; DNA: TGTGCCAGTAGTAGGACAGATCTGACGAGCAATCAGCCCCAGCATTTT
length: 15; size: .; D: .; V: TRBV2; J: TRBJ2-4; CDR3: CASSADRKAKNIQYF; DNA: TGTGCCAGCAGTGCCGACAGAAAAGCCAAAAACATTCAGTACTTC
length: 15; size: few; D: TRBD1; V: TRBV7-9; J: TRBJ1-2; CDR3: CASSLRDRGGYGYTF; DNA: TGTGCCAGCAGCTTGCGGGACAGGGGAGGATATGGCTACACCTTC
length: 15; size: .; D: TRBD2; V: TRBV27; J: TRBJ2-1; CDR3: CASTLAGGPHNEQFF; DNA: TGTGCCAGCACCCTAGCGGGAGGGCCCCACAATGAGCAGTTCTTC
length: 13; size: .; D: .; V: TRBV5-1; J: TRBJ1-1; CDR3: CASSSGGRTEAFF; DNA: TGCGCCAGCAGCTCCGGGGGGCGGACTGAAGCTTTCTTT
length: 13; size: .; D: .; V: TRBV27; J: TRBJ2-7; CDR3: CASSLGPVLEQYF; DNA: TGTGCCAGCAGTCTGGGGCCGGTTCTTGAGCAGTACTTC
length: 15; size: once; D: .; V: TRBV6-1; J: TRBJ1-2; CDR3: CASSETQGGLDGYTF; DNA: TGTGCCAGCAGTGAGACACAGGGAGGACTAGATGGCTACACCTTC
length: 13; size: .; D: TRBD1; V: TRBV28; J: TRBJ2-2; CDR3: CASNLGQVGELFF; DNA: TGTGCCAGCAACCTCGGACAGGTTGGGGAGCTGTTTTTT
length: 18; size: .; D: TRBD2; V: TRBV9; J: TRBJ2-4; CDR3: CASSVEVAGGLAKNIQYF; DNA: TGTGCCAGCAGCGTAGAAGTAGCGGGAGGACTAGCCAAAAACATTCAGTACTTC
length: 19; size: .; D: TRBD1; V: TRBV19; J: TRBJ2-2; CDR3: CASRFLGRGTGSETGELFF; DNA: TGTGCCAGTAGATTCCTGGGTCGGGGGACAGGGAGCGAGACCGGGGAGCTGTTTTTT
length: 14; size: .; D: TRBD2; V: TRBV28; J: TRBJ2-7; CDR3: CASSLLRELVEQYF; DNA: TGTGCCAGCAGTTTATTGCGGGAGCTCGTCGAGCAGTACTTC
length: 11; size: .; D: .; V: TRBV18; J: TRBJ2-7; CDR3: CASSGGSEQYF; DNA: TGTGCCAGCTCAGGGGGCTCCGAGCAGTACTTC
length: 12; size: .; D: .; V: TRBV5-1; J: TRBJ1-1; CDR3: CASSTGYTEAFF; DNA: TGCGCCAGCAGCACAGGGTACACTGAAGCTTTCTTT
length: 14; size: .; D: TRBD1; V: TRBV6-5; J: TRBJ2-5; CDR3: CASRLGTGKETQYF; DNA: TGTGCCAGCAGGCTTGGGACAGGGAAAGAGACCCAGTACTTC
length: 15; size: .; D: .; V: TRBV9; J: TRBJ2-1; CDR3: CASSVVAGADNEQFF; DNA: TGTGCCAGCAGCGTAGTGGCGGGGGCTGACAATGAGCAGTTCTTC
length: 15; size: .; D: TRBD1; V: TRBV2; J: TRBJ2-2; CDR3: CASKRGTGDTGELFF; DNA: TGTGCCAGCAAGCGAGGGACAGGCGACACCGGGGAGCTGTTTTTT
length: 15; size: .; D: TRBD2; V: TRBV28; J: TRBJ2-4; CDR3: CASSDQPGRENIQYF; DNA: TGTGCCAGCAGCGATCAACCGGGGAGGGAAAACATTCAGTACTTC
length: 13; size: few; D: .; V: TRBV30; J: TRBJ1-5; CDR3: CAWTEGDSQPQHF; DNA: TGTGCCTGGACCGAGGGAGATAGTCAGCCCCAGCATTTT
length: 17; size: .; D: TRBD2; V: TRBV28; J: TRBJ2-1; CDR3: CASSLAGTIPKDNEQFF; DNA: TGTGCCAGCAGTTTAGCCGGGACTATTCCTAAGGACAATGAGCAGTTCTTC
length: 14; size: .; D: .; V: TRBV19; J: TRBJ1-6; CDR3: CASREAGRVSPLHF; DNA: TGTGCCTCCCGGGAGGCAGGGAGGGTTTCACCCCTCCACTTT
length: 12; size: .; D: .; V: TRBV28; J: TRBJ1-2; CDR3: CASSYQEYGYTF; DNA: TGTGCCAGCAGTTACCAGGAATATGGCTACACCTTC
length: 20; size: .; D: TRBD1; V: TRBV4-1; J: TRBJ1-6; CDR3: CASSQDLGQGASSYNSPLHF; DNA: TGCGCCAGCAGCCAAGATCTGGGACAGGGCGCTAGCTCCTATAATTCACCCCTCCACTTT
length: 16; size: .; D: TRBD1; V: TRBV6-5; J: TRBJ1-1; CDR3: CASSFHGTAMNTEAFF; DNA: TGTGCCAGCAGTTTCCACGGGACAGCCATGAACACTGAAGCTTTCTTT
length: 15; size: .; D: TRBD1; V: TRBV6-5; J: TRBJ1-2; CDR3: CASMEQGPENYGYTF; DNA: TGTGCCAGCATGGAACAGGGGCCAGAAAACTATGGCTACACCTTC
length: 14; size: .; D: TRBD1; V: TRBV9; J: TRBJ1-2; CDR3: CASSVDRGTYGYTF; DNA: TGTGCCAGCAGCGTGGACAGGGGGACCTATGGCTACACCTTC
length: 16; size: few; D: TRBD2; V: TRBV7-8; J: TRBJ2-2; CDR3: CASSSSGGVNTGELFF; DNA: TGTGCCAGCAGCAGTAGCGGGGGGGTCAACACCGGGGAGCTGTTTTTT
length: 17; size: few; D: TRBD2; V: TRBV6-1; J: TRBJ2-7; CDR3: CASSEVIGTSGIHEQYF; DNA: TGTGCCAGCAGTGAAGTAATTGGGACTAGCGGGATCCACGAGCAGTACTTC
length: 14; size: .; D: TRBD2; V: TRBV29-1; J: TRBJ2-2; CDR3: CSVYGLAEAGELFF; DNA: TGCAGCGTCTATGGACTAGCGGAGGCCGGGGAGCTGTTTTTT
length: 14; size: .; D: TRBD2; V: TRBV7-9; J: TRBJ2-5; CDR3: CASSYRDYQETQYF; DNA: TGTGCCAGCAGCTACCGGGACTATCAAGAGACCCAGTACTTC
length: 17; size: .; D: .; V: TRBV7-9; J: TRBJ2-7; CDR3: CASSLEGDPSGVYEQYF; DNA: TGTGCCAGCAGCTTAGAAGGAGATCCCTCAGGGGTCTACGAGCAGTACTTC
length: 16; size: .; D: TRBD1; V: TRBV18; J: TRBJ1-3; CDR3: CASSSGTGMPGNTIYF; DNA: TGTGCCAGCTCATCCGGGACAGGAATGCCTGGAAACACCATATATTTT
length: 18; size: .; D: .; V: TRBV21-1; J: TRBJ1-1; CDR3: CASPTGTPRGSRDTEAFF; DNA: TGTGCCAGCCCGACAGGGACTCCAAGGGGATCAAGGGACACTGAAGCTTTCTTT